The present TCR beta chain was sequenced within a study of cytomegalovirus exposure and HLA in healthy donors. Details on this clone: Antigen: not known.

The PCR ran on 60 Vbeta and 13 Jbeta primers. Using immunoSEQ multiplex PCR, the repertoire was profiled, and TCRdb retains in-frame clones only, with some absent. The sample records about 200,000 clones, 75% to 90% being singletons. The CDR3 totals 14 residues. Study-level findings and limits: Cytomegalovirus association was assigned to about 150 TCR beta chains.

This clonotype originated in a woman in her thirties or forties in good health and CMV-seronegative. Material: PBMCs. The chain uses TRBV21-1 and TRBJ1-6; TRBD1 reflects the table's D call only, with no check against the DNA. TRBV21-1 is a known pseudogene. This CDR3 reads CASSLTGTNSPLHF. CDR3 bases: TGTGCCAGCAGCCTGACAGGGACAAATTCACCCCTCCACTTT.